The source of this TCR beta chain is a study of T cell repertoires in cytomegalovirus infection. Study conclusions and caveats: The ex vivo response was dominated by HLA-C-restricted CMV-specific TCR beta clonotypes.

TCRdb re-called the reads with MiXCR, one entry per CDR3 protein. Here the sample spans about 530,000 distinct CDR3 sequences, less than 30% being singletons. About this clonotype itself: Antigen: not known.

The CDR3 loop spans 12 amino acids. Germline values: CDR1 SEHNR, CDR2 FQNEAQ (reference sequence). V lost 2 bases and J 5 bases, leaving 6 bases between the germline ends. V is TRBV7-9 and J is TRBJ2-5; D gene ambiguous. Sequencing used PBMCs. This receptor was obtained from a human donor in good health (CMV status not recorded). Some clones in this sample may be carry-over from other donors' samples. CDR3 DNA: TGTGCCAGCAGCTTAATTCTGGAGACCCAGTACTTC. This translates into CASSLILETQYF.